The TCR beta chain under discussion was sequenced for a study of T-cell reconstitution after alpha-beta-depleted transplantation in children. This clonotype occurred a few times. Its cognate antigen is unknown. General observations from the study: Newly produced T cells mostly accounted for T-cell counts and diversity one year post-transplant. As was reported, about two months after transplant, alpha-beta T cells came from several hundred expanded graft clones.

Unique molecular identifiers were built into the TCRbeta library. TCRdb processed the PCR reads anew with MiXCR; each CDR3 protein has one entry. The sample includes about 830,000 distinct CDR3 sequences, 15% to 20% of them seen just once. The CDR3 is made up of 15 amino acids. Germline V gene data show CDR1 as SQVTM and CDR2 as ANQGSEA. With V trimmed by 1 base and J by 4 bases, 6 bases remained unmatched. V gene TRBV29-1 combines with J gene TRBJ2-5, with TRBD2 identical over 10 bases. The TCR comes from a male patient between 10 and 17 years old who had a stem cell transplant for acute lymphoblastic leukemia, so the T cells may come from the graft donor. The sequencing used PBMCs, mostly from graft donor cells, collected 360 days after TCRalphabeta/CD19-depleted stem cell transplant. Written as DNA, the CDR3 is TGCAGCGTTGAAGGAGCGGGAGGGCCAGGAGAGACCCAGTACTTC. Translated: CSVEGAGGPGETQYF.